Described below is a single T cell receptor beta chain sequence and its context. Generated by immunoSEQ multiplex PCR, the TCRdb table keeps only in-frame clones and is missing some. Counted here are about 120,000 clones, about nine tenths occurring once; the ten biggest clones make up less than 30%. These data come from a study of blood T cell repertoires in COVID-19. CDR1 and CDR2 from the germline V gene are LNHNV and YYDKDF (reference sequence). The CDR3 is made up of 15 amino acids. Unmatched junction bases numbered 9, after V lost 1 base and J lost 7 bases. Sequencing input: peripheral blood. This clonotype originated in a woman in her 70s with acute or convalescent COVID-19. The V call is TRBV15, the J call TRBJ1-2; TRBD1 agrees at 7 bases. CDR3: CATSRATGLRPGYTF. Written as DNA, the CDR3 is TGTGCCACCAGCAGAGCGACAGGGCTTCGACCTGGCTACACCTTC.